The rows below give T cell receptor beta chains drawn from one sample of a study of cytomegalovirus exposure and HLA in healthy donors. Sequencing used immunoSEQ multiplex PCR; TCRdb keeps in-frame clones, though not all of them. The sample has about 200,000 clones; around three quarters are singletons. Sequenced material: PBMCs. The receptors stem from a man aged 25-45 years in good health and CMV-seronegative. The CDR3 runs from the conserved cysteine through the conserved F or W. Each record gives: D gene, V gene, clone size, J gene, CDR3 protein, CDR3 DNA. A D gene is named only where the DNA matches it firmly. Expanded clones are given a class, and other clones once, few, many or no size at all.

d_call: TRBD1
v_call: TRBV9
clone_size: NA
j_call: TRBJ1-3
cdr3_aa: CASSPWTGSSGNTIYF
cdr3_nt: TGTGCCAGCAGCCCCTGGACAGGGAGCTCTGGAAACACCATATATTTT

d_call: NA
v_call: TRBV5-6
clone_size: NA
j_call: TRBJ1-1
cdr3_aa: CASSFLTDLNTEAFF
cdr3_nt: TGTGCCAGCAGCTTTCTAACGGACTTGAACACTGAAGCTTTCTTT

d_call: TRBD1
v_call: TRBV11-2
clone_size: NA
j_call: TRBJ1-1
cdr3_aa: CASSLEGQGRTEAFF
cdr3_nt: TGTGCCAGCAGCTTAGAGGGACAGGGGCGGACTGAAGCTTTCTTT

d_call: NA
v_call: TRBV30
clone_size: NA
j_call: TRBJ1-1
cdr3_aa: CAWTGRTEAFF
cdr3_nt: TGTGCCTGGACAGGGAGGACTGAAGCTTTCTTT

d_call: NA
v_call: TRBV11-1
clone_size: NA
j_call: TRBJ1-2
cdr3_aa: CASSNRTGYYGYTF
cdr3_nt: TGTGCCAGCAGCAACCGGACGGGATACTATGGCTACACCTTC

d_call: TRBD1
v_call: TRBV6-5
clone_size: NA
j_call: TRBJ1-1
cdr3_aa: CASSGTGLEAFF
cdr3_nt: TGTGCCAGCAGTGGGACAGGGCTTGAAGCTTTCTTT

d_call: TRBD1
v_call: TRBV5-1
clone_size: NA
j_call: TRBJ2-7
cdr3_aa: CASSLTWTGGINEQYF
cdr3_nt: TGCGCCAGCAGCTTAACGTGGACAGGGGGCATCAACGAGCAGTACTTC

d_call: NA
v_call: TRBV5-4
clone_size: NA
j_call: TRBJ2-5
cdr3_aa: CASSLDTPSTQYF
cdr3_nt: TGTGCCAGCAGCTTGGACACCCCTTCGACCCAGTACTTC

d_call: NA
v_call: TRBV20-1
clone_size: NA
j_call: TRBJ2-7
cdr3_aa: CSAWKGGEQYF
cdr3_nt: TGCAGTGCTTGGAAGGGAGGCGAGCAGTACTTC

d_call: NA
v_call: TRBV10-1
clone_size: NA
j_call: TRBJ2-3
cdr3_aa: CATQFAALTDTQYF
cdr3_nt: TGCGCCACCCAATTTGCGGCCTTGACAGATACGCAGTATTTT

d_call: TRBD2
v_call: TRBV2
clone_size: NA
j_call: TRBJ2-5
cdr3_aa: CASSYRLAGETQYF
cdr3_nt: TGTGCCAGCAGTTACCGACTAGCGGGAGAGACCCAGTACTTC

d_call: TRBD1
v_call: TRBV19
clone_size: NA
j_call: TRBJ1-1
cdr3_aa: CASSIAFDRVHTEAFF
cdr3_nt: TGTGCCAGTAGTATAGCATTCGACAGGGTGCACACTGAAGCTTTCTTT

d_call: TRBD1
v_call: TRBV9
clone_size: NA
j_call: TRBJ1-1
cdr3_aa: CASSPHRVPTGRNTEAFF
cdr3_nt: TGTGCCAGCAGCCCCCATAGGGTACCGACAGGGAGAAACACTGAAGCTTTCTTT

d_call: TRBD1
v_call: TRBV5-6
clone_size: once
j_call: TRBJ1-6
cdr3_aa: CASSTWTGFPPLHF
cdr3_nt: TGTGCCAGCAGCACCTGGACAGGGTTTCCACCCCTCCACTTT

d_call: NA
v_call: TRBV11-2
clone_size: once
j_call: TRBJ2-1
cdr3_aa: CASSFRVYYNEQFF
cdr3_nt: TGTGCCAGCAGCTTTCGAGTTTACTACAATGAGCAGTTCTTC

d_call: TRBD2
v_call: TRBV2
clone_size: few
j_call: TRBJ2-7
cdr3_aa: CASSPPGTSGTYEQYF
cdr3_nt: TGTGCCAGCAGCCCCCCCGGGACTAGCGGTACCTACGAGCAGTACTTC

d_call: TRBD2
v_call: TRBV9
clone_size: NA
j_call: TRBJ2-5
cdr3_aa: CASSVAGGAVQETQYF
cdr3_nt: TGTGCCAGCAGCGTAGCGGGGGGAGCAGTCCAAGAGACCCAGTACTTC

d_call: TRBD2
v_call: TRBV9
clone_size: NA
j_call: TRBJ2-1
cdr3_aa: CASSVPGLYNEQFF
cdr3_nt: TGTGCCAGCAGCGTCCCGGGACTATACAATGAGCAGTTCTTC

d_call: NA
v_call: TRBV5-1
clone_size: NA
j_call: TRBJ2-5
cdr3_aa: CASSLVSLQWETQYF
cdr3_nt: TGCGCCAGCAGCTTGGTCAGTCTCCAGTGGGAGACCCAGTACTTC

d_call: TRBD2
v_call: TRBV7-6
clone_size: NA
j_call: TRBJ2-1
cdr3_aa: CASFGTSGSPYNEQFF
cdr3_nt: TGTGCCAGCTTCGGGACTAGCGGGAGTCCGTACAATGAGCAGTTCTTC

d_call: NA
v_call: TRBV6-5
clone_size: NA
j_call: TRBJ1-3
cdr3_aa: CASSPPGGGGNTIYF
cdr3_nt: TGTGCCAGCAGTCCCCCGGGCGGGGGTGGAAACACCATATATTTT

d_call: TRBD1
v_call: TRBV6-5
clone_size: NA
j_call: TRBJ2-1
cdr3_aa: CASSYAGQGPYNEQFF
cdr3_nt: TGTGCCAGCAGTTACGCGGGACAGGGCCCCTACAATGAGCAGTTCTTC

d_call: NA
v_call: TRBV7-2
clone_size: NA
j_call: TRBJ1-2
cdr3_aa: CASSPVPNYGYTF
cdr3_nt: TGTGCCAGCAGCCCAGTACCGAACTATGGCTACACCTTC

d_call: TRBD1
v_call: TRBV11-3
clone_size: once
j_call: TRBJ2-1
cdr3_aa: CASSLVSGGSVNEQFF
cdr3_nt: TGTGCCAGCAGCTTAGTGTCAGGGGGCTCGGTCAATGAGCAGTTCTTC

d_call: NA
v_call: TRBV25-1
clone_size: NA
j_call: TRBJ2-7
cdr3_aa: CASSEVWGVSEQYF
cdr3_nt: TGTGCCAGCAGTGAGGTGTGGGGGGTTAGTGAGCAGTACTTC

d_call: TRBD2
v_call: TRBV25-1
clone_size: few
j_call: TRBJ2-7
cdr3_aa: CAISPGTSGGTYEQYF
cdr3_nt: TGTGCCATCAGTCCCGGGACTAGCGGGGGGACCTACGAGCAGTACTTC

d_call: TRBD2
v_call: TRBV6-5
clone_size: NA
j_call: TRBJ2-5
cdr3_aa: CAIRTSGNLKQYF
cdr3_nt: TGTGCCATCCGGACTAGCGGGAATCTTAAGCAGTACTTC

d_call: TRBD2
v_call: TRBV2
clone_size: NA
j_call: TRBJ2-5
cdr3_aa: CAGGTSELETQYF
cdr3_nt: TGTGCCGGTGGGACTAGCGAACTAGAGACCCAGTACTTC

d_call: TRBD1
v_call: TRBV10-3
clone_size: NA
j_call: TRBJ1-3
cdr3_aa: CAISESAGGSGNTIYF
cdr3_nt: TGTGCCATCAGTGAGTCGGCAGGGGGCAGCGGAAACACCATATATTTT

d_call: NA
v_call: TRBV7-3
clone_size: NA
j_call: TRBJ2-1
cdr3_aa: CASSPDLVGGQFF
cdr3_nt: TGTGCCAGCAGCCCCGACCTTGTAGGGGGGCAGTTCTTC

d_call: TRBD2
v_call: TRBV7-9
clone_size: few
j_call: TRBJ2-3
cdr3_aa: CASSITGTSGTDTQYF
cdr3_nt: TGTGCCAGCAGCATCACCGGGACTAGCGGCACAGATACGCAGTATTTT

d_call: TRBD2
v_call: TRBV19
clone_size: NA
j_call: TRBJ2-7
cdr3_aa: CASSTLVTSGRAYEQYF
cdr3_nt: TGTGCCAGTAGTACACTCGTGACTAGCGGGAGGGCCTACGAGCAGTACTTC

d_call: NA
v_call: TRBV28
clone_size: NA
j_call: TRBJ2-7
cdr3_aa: CASSTLKLVPSYEQYF
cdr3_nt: TGTGCCAGCAGTACCCTAAAGCTTGTCCCTTCCTACGAGCAGTACTTC

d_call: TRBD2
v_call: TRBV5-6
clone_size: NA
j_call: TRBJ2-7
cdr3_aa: CASSPISGGSFEQYF
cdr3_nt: TGTGCCAGCAGCCCTATAAGCGGGGGGAGTTTTGAGCAGTACTTC

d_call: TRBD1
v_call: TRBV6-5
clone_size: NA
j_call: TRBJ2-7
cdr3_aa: CASRGQGRPYEQYF
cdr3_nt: TGTGCCAGCAGGGGACAGGGACGGCCCTACGAGCAGTACTTC

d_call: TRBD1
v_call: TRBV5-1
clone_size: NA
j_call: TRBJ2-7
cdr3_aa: CASSFSRGLSYEQYF
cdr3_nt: TGCGCCAGCAGCTTTTCAAGGGGGCTAAGCTACGAGCAGTACTTC

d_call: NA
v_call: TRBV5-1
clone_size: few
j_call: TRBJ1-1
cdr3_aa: CASSLEGRKNTEAFF
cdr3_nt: TGCGCCAGCAGCTTGGAAGGCAGGAAGAACACTGAAGCTTTCTTT

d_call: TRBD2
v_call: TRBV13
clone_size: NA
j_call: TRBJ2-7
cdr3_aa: CASSIAGGRYEQYF
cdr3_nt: TGTGCCAGCAGCATAGCGGGAGGGCGTTACGAGCAGTACTTC

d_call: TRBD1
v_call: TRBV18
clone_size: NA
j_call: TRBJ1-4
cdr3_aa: CASSFGQGGGEKLFF
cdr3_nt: TGTGCCAGCTCCTTCGGACAGGGCGGAGGAGAAAAACTGTTTTTT

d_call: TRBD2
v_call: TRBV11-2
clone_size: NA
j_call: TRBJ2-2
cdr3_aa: CASSLAGEKTGELFF
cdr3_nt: TGTGCCAGCAGCCTAGCGGGAGAGAAGACCGGGGAGCTGTTTTTT

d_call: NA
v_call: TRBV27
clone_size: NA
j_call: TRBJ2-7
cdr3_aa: CASSLKRAYEQYF
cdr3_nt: TGTGCCAGCAGTTTAAAGCGGGCCTACGAGCAGTACTTC

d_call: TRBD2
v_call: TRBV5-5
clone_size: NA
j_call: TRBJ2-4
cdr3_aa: CASSLAGLAGELAKNIQYF
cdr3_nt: TGTGCCAGCAGCTTGGCCGGACTAGCGGGAGAGTTAGCCAAAAACATTCAGTACTTC